Below, 16 T cell receptor beta chains from the same sample are listed, as sequenced in a study of blood T cell repertoires in COVID-19. Assay: immunoSEQ multiplex PCR; the TCRdb copy retains only in-frame clones and omits some. Of 200,000 to 250,000 clones listed, roughly 88% are singletons. Sequencing was done on a sample of PBMCs or T cells enriched from blood (not recorded which). These receptors all come from a woman between 50 and 59 years old who had recovered from COVID-19.

The V gene is TRBV28, the J gene TRBJ2-7, with TRBD2 matching 7 bases. Germline V CDR1 and CDR2: MDHEN, SYDVKM. This CDR3 has 15 residues. With V trimmed by 10 bases and J by 1 base, 13 bases remained unmatched. CDR3 DNA sequence: TGTGCCACCCTCGGTGGGGGGGTCCTTTCCTACGAGCAGTACTTC. As protein: CATLGGGVLSYEQYF.

J is TRBJ1-4 and V is TRBV19, with D possibly TRBD1 on 6 matching bases. V gave up 7 bases and J gave up 8 bases, with 14 bases separating them. CDR3 length: 13 amino acids. The germline V gene has CDR1 LNHDA and CDR2 SQIVND (reference sequence). The CDR3 nucleotides are TGTGCCAGTACCCGGACAGTTTCCGAAAAACTGTTTTTT. This encodes CASTRTVSEKLFF.

V usage is TRBV3-1 (or the pseudogene TRBV3-2) and J usage is TRBJ2-1; 9 bases align to TRBD1. J was trimmed by 7 bases and V by 6 bases; bases with no gene match: 7. There are 14 residues in the CDR3. Germline V lookup: CDR1 LGHDT, CDR2 YNNKEL (reference sequence). As DNA, the CDR3 is TGTGCCAGCAGACCGGGACAGGGTAAAAATGAGCAGTTCTTC. This codes for CASRPGQGKNEQFF.

This clone has a handful of counts. This chain links TRBV6-4 with TRBJ1-5, with D possibly matching TRBD1 (5 bases). The ends were cut back, 1 base at V and 4 bases at J, with 11 bases in the middle. The length of the CDR3 is 15 residues. CDR1 MRHNA and CDR2 SNTAGT come from the germline V gene. DNA of the CDR3: TGTGCCAGCAGTGACTGGCAGGGCCCGAATCAGCCCCAGCATTTT. This sequence encodes CASSDWQGPNQPQHF.

The rearrangement joins TRBV19 to TRBJ1-4; tentatively, D is TRBD1 (5 bases). V was cut by 4 bases and J by 0 bases, with 15 bases left in between. CDR1 is LNHDA, CDR2 SQIVND, per germline (reference sequence). The CDR3 length is 17 residues. DNA for the CDR3: TGTGCCAGTAGTACCCCGGGGGAAGCACCAACTAATGAAAAACTGTTTTTT. Its translation is CASSTPGEAPTNEKLFF.

The CDR3 spells CASSQVYQSSNTEAFF. CDR3 in DNA: TGCGCCAGCAGCCAAGTATATCAGTCATCGAACACTGAAGCTTTCTTT. The chain carries TRBV4-3 and TRBJ1-1; D gene unclear. The CDR3 totals 16 residues. The germline CDR1 and CDR2 sequences are LGHNA and YSLEER. V was trimmed by 1 base and J by 1 base, leaving 13 bases between them.

V gene TRBV19 combines with J gene TRBJ2-4; TRBD1 agrees at 10 bases. Germline CDR1 is LNHDA and CDR2 is SQIVND (reference sequence). V trimming: 6 bases; J trimming: 4 bases; junction bases outside the gene matches: 6. This CDR3 is 15 amino acids long. The CDR3 reads CASRAPGQGKNIQYF. The DNA for the CDR3 is TGTGCCAGTAGGGCGCCGGGACAGGGGAAAAACATTCAGTACTTC.

This sequence joins TRBV4-2 and TRBJ2-4; D is perhaps TRBD1 (8 bases). Deletions cut 5 bases from V and 1 base from J, with 15 bases between. CDR1 is LGHNA, CDR2 YNFKEQ, per germline. The CDR3 extends over 16 amino acids. In DNA form, the CDR3 reads TGTGCCAGCAGCTATACAGGGGGGGTTGCCAAAAACATTCAGTACTTC. It specifies CASSYTGGVAKNIQYF.

The rearrangement uses TRBV4-3 and TRBJ1-1; possibly TRBD1 for D (5 bases). V was clipped by 0 bases and J by 0 bases, with 11 bases between them. Germline V gene lookup returns CDR1 LGHNA and CDR2 YSLEER. The CDR3 is 16 residues long. The CDR3 is CASSQDRGGLNTEAFF. The DNA of the CDR3 is TGCGCCAGCAGCCAAGATCGTGGGGGGTTGAACACTGAAGCTTTCTTT.

This clone was detected only a few times. The chain links TRBV28 to TRBJ1-1; no clear D. The germline V gene encodes CDR1 MDHEN and CDR2 SYDVKM. There are 12 residues in the CDR3. Between the trimmed V and J ends, which lost 3 bases and 8 bases, there was a span of 10 bases. Here the CDR3 reads CASSFQRLEAFF. CDR3 nucleotide sequence: TGTGCCAGCAGTTTTCAGAGACTAGAAGCTTTCTTT.

The chain is built from TRBV9 and TRBJ1-3; 8 bases align to TRBD1. Germline V gene sequence: CDR1 SGDLS, CDR2 YYNGEE. The CDR3 has 16 residues. J was trimmed by 2 bases and V by 3 bases; bases with no gene match: 7. CDR3 in DNA: TGTGCCAGCAGCGGACTAATACAGGGGGCTGGAAACACCATATATTTT. Its protein product is CASSGLIQGAGNTIYF.

This clone was seen a handful of times. The chain is built from TRBV7-2 and TRBJ1-3, with 8 bases lining up with TRBD1. J gave up 5 bases and V 4 bases, and 10 bases lay outside the gene matches. This CDR3 comprises 16 residues. The germline V gene has CDR1 SGHTA and CDR2 FQGNSA. CDR3 residues: CASSSKTGAGRNTIYF. DNA for the CDR3: TGTGCCAGCAGCTCTAAGACAGGGGCAGGGAGAAACACCATATATTTT.

The CDR3 DNA sequence: TGTGCCAGCAGCAGACGGGGGTCGACGGCTGCTAACTATGGCTACACCTTC. Protein product: CASSRRGSTAANYGYTF. V and J are TRBV6-2 or TRBV6-3 and TRBJ1-2, with D tentatively TRBD1 (5 bases). V was trimmed by 6 bases and J by 0 bases, leaving 20 bases between them. This CDR3 is built from 17 residues. Germline CDR1 MNHEY, CDR2 SVGEGT.

The chain is built from TRBV6-5 and TRBJ1-5, with D tentatively TRBD1 (5 bases). Germline assignment: CDR1 MNHEY and CDR2 SVGAGI. This CDR3 is 14 amino acids long. The V end lost 2 bases, the J end lost 7 bases, and 12 bases lay between the germline ends. CDR3 residues: CASSYGRAGQPQHF. The CDR3 DNA sequence: TGTGCCAGCAGTTACGGCAGGGCCGGACAGCCCCAGCATTTT.

This sequence joins TRBV4-3 and TRBJ1-2; D is perhaps TRBD1 (5 bases). Trimming left V 3 bases short and J 5 bases short, with 7 bases between. The CDR3 runs to 12 residues. The germline CDR1 and CDR2 sequences are LGHNA and YSLEER. CDR3 amino acids: CASSHGGYGYTF. CDR3 bases: TGCGCCAGCAGCCATGGGGGGTATGGCTACACCTTC.

This chain links TRBV7-2 with TRBJ2-7; 14 bases match TRBD2. This CDR3 has 15 residues. CDR1 is SGHTA, CDR2 FQGNSA, per germline. V was pared by 5 bases and J by 5 bases, with 5 bases of the junction left unmatched. The CDR3 nucleotides are TGTGCCAGCAGCCCGGGACTAGCGGGAGTTCACGAGCAGTACTTC. Translation gives CASSPGLAGVHEQYF. The full variable domain, in which reference TRBV7-2 and TRBJ2-7 provide the parts outside the CDR3, is GAGVSQSPSNKVTEKGKDVELRCDPISGHTALYWYRQSLGQGLEFLIYFQGNSAPDKSGLPSDRFSAERTGGSVSTLTIQRTQQEDSAVYLCASSPGLAGVHEQYFGPGTRLTVT.